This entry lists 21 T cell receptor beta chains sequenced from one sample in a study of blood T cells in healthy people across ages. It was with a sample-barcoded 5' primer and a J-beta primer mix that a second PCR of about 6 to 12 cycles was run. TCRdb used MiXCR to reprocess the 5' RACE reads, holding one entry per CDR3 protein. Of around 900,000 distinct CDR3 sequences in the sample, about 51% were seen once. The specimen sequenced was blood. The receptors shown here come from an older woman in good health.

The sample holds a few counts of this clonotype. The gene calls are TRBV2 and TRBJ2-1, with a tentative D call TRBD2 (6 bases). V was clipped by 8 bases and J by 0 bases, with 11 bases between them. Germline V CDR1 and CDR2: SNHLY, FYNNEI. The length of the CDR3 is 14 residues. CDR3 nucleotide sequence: TGTGCCAGCGGCCGGGACTCCTCCTACAATGAGCAGTTCTTC. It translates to CASGRDSSYNEQFF.

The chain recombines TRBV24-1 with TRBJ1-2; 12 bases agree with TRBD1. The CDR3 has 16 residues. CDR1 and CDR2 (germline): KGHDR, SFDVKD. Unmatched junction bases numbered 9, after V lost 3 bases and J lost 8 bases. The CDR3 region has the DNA TGTGCCACCAGTGATCCCGGGACAGGGGGCGCGAGGGGCTACACCTTC. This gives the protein CATSDPGTGGARGYTF.

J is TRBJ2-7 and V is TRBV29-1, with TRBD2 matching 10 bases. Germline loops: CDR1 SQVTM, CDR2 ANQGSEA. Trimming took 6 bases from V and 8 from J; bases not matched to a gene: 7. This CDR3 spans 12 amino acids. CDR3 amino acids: CSVSPSGSQQYF. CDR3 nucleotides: TGCAGCGTCAGCCCTAGCGGGAGCCAGCAGTACTTC.

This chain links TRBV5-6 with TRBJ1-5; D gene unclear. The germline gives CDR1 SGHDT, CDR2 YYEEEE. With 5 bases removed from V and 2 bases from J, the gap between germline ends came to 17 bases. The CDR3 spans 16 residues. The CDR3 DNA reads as TGTGCCAGCAGTTTTCTGGGAAGCGGCGGCAATCAGCCCCAGCATTTT. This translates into CASSFLGSGGNQPQHF.

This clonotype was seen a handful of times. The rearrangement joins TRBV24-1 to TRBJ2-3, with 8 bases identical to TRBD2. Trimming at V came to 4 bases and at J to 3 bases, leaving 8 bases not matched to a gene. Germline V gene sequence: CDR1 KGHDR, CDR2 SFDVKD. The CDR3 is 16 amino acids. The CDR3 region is CATSDSGLVSTDTQYF. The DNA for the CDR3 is TGTGCCACCAGTGACTCGGGACTAGTTTCGACAGATACGCAGTATTTT.

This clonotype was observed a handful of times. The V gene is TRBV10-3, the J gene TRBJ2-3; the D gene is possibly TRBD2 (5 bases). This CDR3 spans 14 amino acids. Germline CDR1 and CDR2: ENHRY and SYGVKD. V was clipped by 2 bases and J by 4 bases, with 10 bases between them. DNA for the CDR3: TGTGCCATCAGTGAGCATCCGGGATCAGATACGCAGTATTTT. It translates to CAISEHPGSDTQYF.

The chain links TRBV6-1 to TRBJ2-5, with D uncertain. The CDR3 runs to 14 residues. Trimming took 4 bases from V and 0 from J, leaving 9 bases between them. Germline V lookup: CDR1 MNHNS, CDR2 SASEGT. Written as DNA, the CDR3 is TGTGCCAGCAGTGTATTGGGGTACCAAGAGACCCAGTACTTC. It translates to CASSVLGYQETQYF.

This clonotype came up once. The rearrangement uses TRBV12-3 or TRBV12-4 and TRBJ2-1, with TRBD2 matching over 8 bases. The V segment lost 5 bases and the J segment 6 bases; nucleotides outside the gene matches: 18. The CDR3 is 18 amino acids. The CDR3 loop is CASSTGTRPPSRGNEQFF. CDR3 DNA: TGTGCCAGCAGTACTGGGACTAGGCCCCCCTCGAGGGGCAATGAGCAGTTCTTC.

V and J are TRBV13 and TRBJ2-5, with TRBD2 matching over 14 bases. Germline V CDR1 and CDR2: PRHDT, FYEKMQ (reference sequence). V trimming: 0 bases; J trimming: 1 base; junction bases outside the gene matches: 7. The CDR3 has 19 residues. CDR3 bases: TGTGCCAGCAGCTTAGGTCAGGGACTAGCGGGAGTGATCCAAGAGACCCAGTACTTC. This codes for CASSLGQGLAGVIQETQYF.

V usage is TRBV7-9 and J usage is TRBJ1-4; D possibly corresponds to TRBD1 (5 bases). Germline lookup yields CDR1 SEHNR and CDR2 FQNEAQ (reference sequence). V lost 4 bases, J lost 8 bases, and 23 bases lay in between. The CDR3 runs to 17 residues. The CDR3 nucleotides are TGTGCCAGCAGCTCCAAGCGGAATAACAGGCCCAAGGAAAAACTGTTTTTT. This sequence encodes CASSSKRNNRPKEKLFF.

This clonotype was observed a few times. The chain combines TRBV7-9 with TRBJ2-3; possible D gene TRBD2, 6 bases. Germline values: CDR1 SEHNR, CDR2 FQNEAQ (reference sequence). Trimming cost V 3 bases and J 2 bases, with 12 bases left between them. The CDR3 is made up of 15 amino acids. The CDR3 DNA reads TGTGCCAGCAGCTTGGTCGAGCGGGTCACAGATACGCAGTATTTT. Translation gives CASSLVERVTDTQYF.

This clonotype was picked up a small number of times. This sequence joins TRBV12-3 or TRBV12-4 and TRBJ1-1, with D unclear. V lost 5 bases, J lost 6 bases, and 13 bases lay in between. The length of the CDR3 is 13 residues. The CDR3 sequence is CASSRRVVAEAFF. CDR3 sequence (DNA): TGTGCCAGCAGTAGAAGGGTTGTCGCTGAAGCTTTCTTT.

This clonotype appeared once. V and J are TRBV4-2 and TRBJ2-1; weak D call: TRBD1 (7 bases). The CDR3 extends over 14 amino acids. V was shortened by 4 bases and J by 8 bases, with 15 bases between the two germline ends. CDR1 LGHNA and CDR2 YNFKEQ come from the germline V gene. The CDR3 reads CASSLKGGGDEQFF. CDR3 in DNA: TGTGCCAGCAGCCTAAAAGGAGGGGGCGATGAGCAGTTCTTC.

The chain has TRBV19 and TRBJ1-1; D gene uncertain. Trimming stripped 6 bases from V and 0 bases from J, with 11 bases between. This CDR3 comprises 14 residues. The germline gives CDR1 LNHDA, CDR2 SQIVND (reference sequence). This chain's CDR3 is CASRPDSLNTEAFF. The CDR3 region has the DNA TGTGCCAGTAGGCCGGATAGCCTGAACACTGAAGCTTTCTTT.

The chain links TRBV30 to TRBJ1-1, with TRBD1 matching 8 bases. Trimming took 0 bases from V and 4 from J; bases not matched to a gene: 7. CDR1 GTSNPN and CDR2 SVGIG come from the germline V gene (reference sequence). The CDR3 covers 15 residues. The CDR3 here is CAWSVQTGAGTEAFF. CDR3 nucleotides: TGTGCCTGGAGTGTACAGACAGGGGCGGGCACTGAAGCTTTCTTT.

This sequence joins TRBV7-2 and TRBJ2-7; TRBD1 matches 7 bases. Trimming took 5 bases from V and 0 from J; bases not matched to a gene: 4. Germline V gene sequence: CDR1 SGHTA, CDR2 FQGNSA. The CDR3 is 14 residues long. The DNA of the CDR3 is TGTGCCAGCAGCGGACGGGACAGCTCCTACGAGCAGTACTTC. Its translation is CASSGRDSSYEQYF.

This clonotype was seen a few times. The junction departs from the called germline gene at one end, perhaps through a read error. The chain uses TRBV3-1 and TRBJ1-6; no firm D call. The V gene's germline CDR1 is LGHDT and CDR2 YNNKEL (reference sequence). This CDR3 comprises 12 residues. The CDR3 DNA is TGCGCCAGCAGCCAAGTGGGATCACCCCTCCACTTT. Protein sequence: CASSQVGSPLHF.

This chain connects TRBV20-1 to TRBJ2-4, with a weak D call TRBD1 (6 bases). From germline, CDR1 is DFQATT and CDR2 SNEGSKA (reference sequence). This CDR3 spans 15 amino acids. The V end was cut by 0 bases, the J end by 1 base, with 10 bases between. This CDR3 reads CSARDPGAAKNIQYF. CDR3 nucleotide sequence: TGCAGTGCTAGAGATCCAGGGGCGGCCAAAAACATTCAGTACTTC.

This chain's CDR3 is CASSWRSGDRGTYEQYF. CDR3 nucleotides: TGTGCCAGCAGCTGGAGGAGTGGGGACAGGGGCACCTACGAGCAGTACTTC. This chain connects TRBV7-2 to TRBJ2-7; 10 nucleotides align to TRBD1. V was clipped by 4 bases and J by 2 bases; unmatched bases: 11. This CDR3 contains 17 residues. Germline V gives CDR1 SGHTA, CDR2 FQGNSA.

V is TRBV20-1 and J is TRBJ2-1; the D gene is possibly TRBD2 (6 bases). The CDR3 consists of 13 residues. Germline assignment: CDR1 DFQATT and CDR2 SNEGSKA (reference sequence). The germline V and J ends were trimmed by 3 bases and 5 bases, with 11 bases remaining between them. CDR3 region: CSASGGIHNEQFF. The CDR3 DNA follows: TGCAGTGCTAGTGGCGGGATCCACAATGAGCAGTTCTTC.

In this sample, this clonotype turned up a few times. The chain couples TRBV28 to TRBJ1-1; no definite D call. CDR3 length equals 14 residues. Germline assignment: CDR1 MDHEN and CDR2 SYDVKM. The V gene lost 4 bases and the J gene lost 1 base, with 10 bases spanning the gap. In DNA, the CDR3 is TGTGCCAGCAGTTCACCCGGGCAGAACACTGAAGCTTTCTTT. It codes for CASSSPGQNTEAFF.